The 28 T cell receptor beta chains listed next were all sequenced from one sample in a study of response to subunit inactivated influenza vaccine (dated by TCRdb to between 2017 and 2018). Receptors were amplified or captured by RT-PCR. Sequencing used an Illumina HiSeq 2500. Through fastp at Q25 and MiXCR, TCRdb rebuilt clones from the public reads, retaining in-frame beta chains. Each entry is one CDR3 protein sequence, shown with its most common DNA and genes. This sample lists 550,000 to 600,000 distinct CDR3 sequences; over 9.5% were detected once. Of the sample, 10% is held by the ten largest clones. Sequenced material: PBMCs from blood, taken on the day of vaccination. All receptors derive from a man aged 45-60 years who received an inactivated influenza vaccine. Donor details come from another sample of the same person, matched by shared clones.

This clonotype was picked up many times. This chain joins TRBV6-2 or TRBV6-3 and TRBJ1-4, with unresolved D. The CDR3 runs 13 residues. The germline V and J ends were trimmed by 10 bases and 7 bases, with 16 bases remaining between them. Germline-derived CDR1 and CDR2 are MNHEY and SVGEGT. The CDR3 nucleotides are TGTGCCACCAGCGGATTCGCCCCTGAAAAACTGTTTTTT. Encoded protein: CATSGFAPEKLFF.

This clonotype appeared a few times. The genes are TRBV20-1 and TRBJ1-1, with D tentatively TRBD1 (6 bases). The length of the CDR3 is 14 residues. Trimming shortened V by 0 bases and J by 5 bases, and 13 bases separated the two germline ends. Germline CDR1 and CDR2: DFQATT and SNEGSKA (reference sequence). The CDR3 DNA reads TGCAGTGCTAGAGAGGGAGGGGGTCGAACTGAAGCTTTCTTT. Encoded protein: CSAREGGGRTEAFF.

The table lists this clonotype with many counts. The rearrangement links TRBV13 to TRBJ2-3, with 12 bases matching TRBD2. The J segment lost 4 bases and the V segment lost 3 bases, leaving 11 bases of the junction unmatched. The CDR3 covers 18 residues. The V gene's germline CDR1 is PRHDT and CDR2 FYEKMQ (reference sequence). CDR3 nucleotides: TGTGCCAGCAGCTTGGCCAAATATGGACTAGCGGGGTCAGATACGCAGTATTTT. Protein: CASSLAKYGLAGSDTQYF. Full variable domain (outside the CDR3, taken from reference TRBV13 and TRBJ2-3): AAGVIQSPRHLIKEKRETATLKCYPIPRHDTVYWYQQGPGQDPQFLISFYEKMQSDKGSIPDRFSAQQFSDYHSELNMSSLELGDSALYFCASSLAKYGLAGSDTQYFGPGTRLTVL.

The sample holds a few counts of this clonotype. A much more abundant neighbour one base away suggests this may be a read error. The chain joins TRBV12-3 or TRBV12-4 to TRBJ1-1; D not resolved. Trimming removed 3 bases at V and 4 bases at J, with 9 bases between. The CDR3 has 13 residues. CDR3: CASSFSWGTEAFF. CDR3 sequence (DNA): TGTGCCAGCAGTTTTTCCTGGGGCACTGAAGCTTTCTTT.

This clonotype was detected only a few times. The chain carries TRBV20-1 and TRBJ1-1, with D perhaps matching TRBD1 (6 bases). Germline V CDR1 and CDR2: DFQATT, SNEGSKA (reference sequence). V was shortened by 4 bases and J by 3 bases, with 15 bases between the two germline ends. The CDR3 is 14 amino acids. The CDR3 DNA follows: TGCAGTGCTAACAGGGACGGGATGGACACTGAAGCTTTCTTT. Residues: CSANRDGMDTEAFF.

This clonotype appeared a few times. The chain is built from TRBV2 and TRBJ2-3, with TRBD2 matching over 12 bases. V was pared by 3 bases and J by 3 bases, with 13 bases of the junction left unmatched. This CDR3 has 19 residues. Germline-derived CDR1 and CDR2 are SNHLY and FYNNEI. The CDR3 DNA reads as TGTGCCAGCAGTGATCTTGGGAAGACTAGCGGGGGAAATACAGATACGCAGTATTTT. Translation gives CASSDLGKTSGGNTDTQYF.

This clonotype was seen many times. This sequence joins TRBV12-3 or TRBV12-4 and TRBJ2-1; 9 bases fit TRBD2. Unmatched junction bases numbered 7, after V lost 3 bases and J lost 7 bases. This CDR3 has 15 amino acids. Written as DNA, the CDR3 is TGTGCCAGCAGTTTGGGGCGGGAGGGCCGGAATGAGCAGTTCTTC. It is translated as CASSLGREGRNEQFF.

This rearrangement joins TRBV6-2 or TRBV6-3 to TRBJ2-2; 8 nucleotides align to TRBD1. The CDR3 loop spans 15 amino acids. Germline V CDR1 and CDR2: MNHEY, SVGEGT. V gave up 6 bases and J gave up 4 bases; unmatched junction bases: 7. CDR3 in DNA: TGTGCCAGCAGCCAGACAGGGGCCTCCACCGGGGAGCTGTTTTTT. Translated, it gives CASSQTGASTGELFF.

V and J are TRBV20-1 and TRBJ2-7; 9 bases fit TRBD2. Germline CDR1 is DFQATT and CDR2 is SNEGSKA (reference sequence). J lost 7 bases, V lost 6 bases, and 10 bases had no gene match. This CDR3 region has 13 residues. The CDR3, as DNA: TGCAGTGCACCGGTGACTAGCGGTGGGGAGCAGTACTTC. The encoded protein is CSAPVTSGGEQYF.

This clonotype was seen repeatedly, ten times or more. With a much larger clone just one base away, this may be a read error. The V and J genes are TRBV5-1 and TRBJ2-7; 8 bases match TRBD1. The CDR3 has 14 residues. Germline loops: CDR1 SGHRS, CDR2 YFSETQ. V shed 0 bases and J 3 bases; nucleotides not matched to a gene: 2. The CDR3 region has the DNA TGCGCCAGCAGCTTGGAAGGGACAGGCTACGAGCAGTACTTC. Translation: CASSLEGTGYEQYF.

The CDR3 sequence is CSAGGTVNEKLFF. CDR3 sequence (DNA): TGCAGTGCTGGGGGCACAGTTAATGAAAAACTGTTTTTT. V usage is TRBV20-1 and J usage is TRBJ1-4, with D possibly being TRBD1 (6 bases). CDR3 length: 13 residues. Germline-derived CDR1 and CDR2 are DFQATT and SNEGSKA (reference sequence). Trimming stripped 5 bases from V and 4 bases from J, with 11 bases between.

This clonotype was seen repeatedly, ten times or more. In DNA form, the CDR3 reads TGTGCCAGCAGCTTCCCTAGCGGGAGTAAGTACTTC. This codes for CASSFPSGSKYF. This sequence joins TRBV7-2 and TRBJ2-7; 10 bases match TRBD2. In germline, CDR1 is SGHTA, CDR2 FQGNSA. V gave up 3 bases and J gave up 11 bases; unmatched junction bases: 4. The CDR3 spans 12 residues.

The V and J genes are TRBV4-1 and TRBJ2-1; TRBD2 matches at 8 bases. From germline, CDR1 is MGHRA and CDR2 YSYEKL. V trimming: 4 bases; J trimming: 8 bases; junction bases outside the gene matches: 7. The CDR3 extends over 14 amino acids. The CDR3 nucleotides are TGCGCCAGCAGCCTACGGACTAGCACCCATGAGCAGTTCTTC. Its protein product is CASSLRTSTHEQFF.

This clonotype was detected ten times or more. The chain has TRBV12-3 or TRBV12-4 and TRBJ1-6, with unresolved D. V gave up 1 base and J gave up 7 bases, with 11 bases separating them. The length of the CDR3 is 15 residues. CDR3 amino acids: CASSLGVSTNSPLHF. The DNA for the CDR3 is TGTGCCAGCAGTTTAGGTGTCAGTACGAATTCACCCCTCCACTTT.

This clonotype appeared many times. The genes are TRBV29-1 and TRBJ2-1; D is unresolved. Germline V gene sequence: CDR1 SQVTM, CDR2 ANQGSEA. V was pared by 2 bases and J by 10 bases, with 15 bases between. The CDR3 runs to 13 residues. The CDR3 DNA is TGCAGCGTTGAATCCCAAATAAAGGACGAGCAGTTCTTC. This codes for CSVESQIKDEQFF.

The chain employs TRBV6-2 or TRBV6-3 and TRBJ2-5; D is uncertain. V dropped 7 bases and J dropped 5 bases, with 17 bases sitting between them. The CDR3 extends over 14 amino acids. Germline CDR1 reads MNHEY; CDR2 reads SVGEGT. CDR3 sequence reads: CASTPGVSFETQYF. DNA for the CDR3: TGTGCCAGCACCCCAGGCGTTTCCTTCGAGACCCAGTACTTC.

This clonotype has at least ten counts. The CDR3 region is CASRPSSGRSTDTQYF. The CDR3 DNA reads as TGTGCCAGCAGACCGAGTAGCGGGAGAAGCACAGATACGCAGTATTTT. J is TRBJ2-3 and V is TRBV7-9, with 9 bases that match TRBD2. Unmatched junction bases numbered 7, after V lost 6 bases and J lost 0 bases. The CDR3 totals 16 residues. CDR1 and CDR2 from the germline V gene are SEHNR and FQNEAQ (reference sequence).

The rearrangement uses TRBV2 and TRBJ2-2, with D tentatively TRBD1 (5 bases). V lost 7 bases to trimming and J lost 7 bases, with 10 bases between them. Germline CDR1 and CDR2: SNHLY and FYNNEI. CDR3 length: 12 residues. The CDR3 nucleotides are TGTGCCAGCAATCGTAGGGGCGGGGAGCTGTTTTTT. Protein: CASNRRGGELFF. Filled out from reference TRBV2 and TRBJ2-2, the complete variable domain reads EPEVTQTPSHQVTQMGQEVILRCVPISNHLYFYWYRQILGQKVEFLVSFYNNEISEKSEIFDDQFSVERPDGSNFTLKIRSTKLEDSAMYFCASNRRGGELFFGEGSRLTVL.

The table lists this clonotype with a count of one. This sequence joins TRBV20-1 and TRBJ1-5, with 8 bases lining up with TRBD1. The CDR3 has 15 amino acids. Germline values: CDR1 DFQATT, CDR2 SNEGSKA (reference sequence). With 3 bases clipped from V and 3 bases from J, the junction kept 7 bases outside the gene matches. CDR3 amino acids: CSASLQGVDNQPQHF. Written as DNA, the CDR3 is TGCAGTGCTAGCTTACAGGGGGTCGACAATCAGCCCCAGCATTTT.

The V gene is TRBV28, the J gene TRBJ2-1; 10 bases map to TRBD2. J lost 5 bases, V lost 7 bases, and 5 bases had no gene match. This CDR3 is 14 amino acids long. Germline lookup yields CDR1 MDHEN and CDR2 SYDVKM. The chain's CDR3 is CASNSGGPHNEQFF. The CDR3 nucleotides are TGTGCCAGCAATAGCGGGGGGCCCCACAATGAGCAGTTCTTC.

This clonotype was detected only a few times. The CDR3 DNA reads as TGCGCCAGCAGGCGAGGGACAGGGGGGACCTACGAGCAGTACTTC. This gives the protein CASRRGTGGTYEQYF. This chain joins TRBV4-3 and TRBJ2-7; 11 positions agree with TRBD1. CDR1 is LGHNA and CDR2 is YSLEER in the germline V gene. V lost 6 bases and J lost 2; bases outside the gene matches: 6. The CDR3 has 15 amino acids.

This clonotype was recorded many times. In DNA form, the CDR3 reads TGCAGTGCTAGAGTCAGGGTCACCTACGAGCAGTACTTC. Residues: CSARVRVTYEQYF. V usage is TRBV20-1 and J usage is TRBJ2-7; a weak D match, TRBD1 (5 bases). Trimming removed 1 base at V and 2 bases at J, with 9 bases between. The germline gives CDR1 DFQATT, CDR2 SNEGSKA (reference sequence). CDR3 length: 13 residues.

This sequence joins TRBV5-6 and TRBJ2-5; the match to TRBD2 covers 10 bases. The trim removed 9 bases at V and 5 bases at J, leaving 7 bases unmatched. Germline V gives CDR1 SGHDT, CDR2 YYEEEE. The CDR3 runs to 13 residues. The CDR3 here is CATRLAGAETQYF. CDR3 nucleotide sequence: TGTGCCACCCGCCTAGCGGGGGCGGAGACCCAGTACTTC.

In this sample, this clonotype turned up many times. The genes are TRBV10-2 and TRBJ2-3; 9 positions match TRBD2. Unmatched junction bases numbered 10, after V lost 0 bases and J lost 3 bases. The CDR3 runs to 18 residues. The germline V gene encodes CDR1 WSHSY and CDR2 SAAADI. The CDR3 region is CASSESGLAGLWTDTQYF. The DNA for the CDR3 is TGCGCCAGCAGTGAGTCTGGGCTAGCGGGACTGTGGACAGATACGCAGTATTTT.

V usage is TRBV7-9 and J usage is TRBJ1-5, with 7 bases that match TRBD1. J lost 7 bases, V lost 5 bases, and 8 bases had no gene match. From germline, CDR1 is SEHNR and CDR2 FQNEAQ (reference sequence). The CDR3 runs 14 residues. Here the CDR3 reads CASSQGGYGQPQHF. The CDR3 DNA reads as TGTGCCAGCAGCCAGGGGGGTTATGGGCAGCCCCAGCATTTT.

This clonotype turned up a few times. The rearrangement joins TRBV5-5 to TRBJ1-2; D perhaps matches TRBD1 (5 bases). The germline CDR1 and CDR2 sequences are SGHKS and YYEKEE (reference sequence). The CDR3 has 14 amino acids. The germline V and J ends were trimmed by 4 bases and 0 bases, with 10 bases remaining between them. Here the CDR3 reads CASSVTAPNYGYTF. Here the CDR3 DNA reads TGTGCCAGCAGCGTGACAGCACCTAACTATGGCTACACCTTC.

This chain uses TRBV18 with TRBJ1-1; D not certain. Germline loops: CDR1 KGHSH, CDR2 LQKENI. CDR3 length: 12 residues. Trimming pared 0 bases from V and 4 bases from J, leaving 3 bases between. The CDR3 loop reads CASSPPTTEAFF. For the CDR3, the DNA is TGTGCCAGCTCACCACCGACCACTGAAGCTTTCTTT.

CDR3 loop: CASSDRVGYYEQFF. The CDR3 DNA is TGTGCCAGCAGTGACAGGGTAGGGTATTATGAGCAGTTCTTC. The rearrangement links TRBV25-1 to TRBJ2-1; a weak D match, TRBD1 (5 bases). This CDR3 has 14 amino acids. Trimming stripped 3 bases from V and 8 bases from J, with 14 bases between. The germline V gene has CDR1 MGHDK and CDR2 SYGVNS.